This T cell receptor (beta chain) appears in the sequencing data of a study of technical replicates of blood from four donors. Here immunoSEQ multiplex PCR was the method, and the copy in TCRdb shows in-frame clones only, minus some. This table holds about 64,000 clones, 65% to 90% found once. The sequenced sample was PBMCs. The TCR sequence derives from a human donor in good health. Some clones in this sample may be carry-over from other donors' samples.

The CDR3 region is CASSQADGNTIYF. CDR3 in DNA: TGTGCCAGCAGCCAGGCGGATGGAAACACCATATATTTT. The genes are TRBV4-2 and TRBJ1-3, with D hard to call. V gave up 3 bases and J gave up 3 bases, with 6 bases separating them. Germline-derived CDR1 and CDR2 are LGHNA and YNFKEQ. This CDR3 spans 13 amino acids.